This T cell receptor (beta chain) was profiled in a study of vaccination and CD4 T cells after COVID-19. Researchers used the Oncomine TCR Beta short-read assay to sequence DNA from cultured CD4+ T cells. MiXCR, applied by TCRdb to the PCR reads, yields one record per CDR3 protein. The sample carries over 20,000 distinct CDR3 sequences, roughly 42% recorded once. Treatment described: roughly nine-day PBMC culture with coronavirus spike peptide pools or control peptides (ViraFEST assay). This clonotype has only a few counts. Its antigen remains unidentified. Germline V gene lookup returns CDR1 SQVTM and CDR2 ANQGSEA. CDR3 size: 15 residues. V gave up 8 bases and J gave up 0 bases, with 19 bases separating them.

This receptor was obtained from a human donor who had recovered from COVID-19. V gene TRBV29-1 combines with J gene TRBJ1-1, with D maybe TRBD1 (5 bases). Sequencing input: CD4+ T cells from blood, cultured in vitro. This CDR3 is CSLFGAGGMNTEAFF. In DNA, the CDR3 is TGCAGCCTATTCGGGGCAGGCGGGATGAACACTGAAGCTTTCTTT. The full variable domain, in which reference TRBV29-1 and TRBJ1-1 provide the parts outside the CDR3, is SAVISQKPSRDICQRGTSLTIQCQVDSQVTMMFWYRQQPGQSLTLIATANQGSEATYESGFVIDKFPISRPNLTFSTLTVSNMSPEDSSIYLCSLFGAGGMNTEAFFGQGTRLTVV.